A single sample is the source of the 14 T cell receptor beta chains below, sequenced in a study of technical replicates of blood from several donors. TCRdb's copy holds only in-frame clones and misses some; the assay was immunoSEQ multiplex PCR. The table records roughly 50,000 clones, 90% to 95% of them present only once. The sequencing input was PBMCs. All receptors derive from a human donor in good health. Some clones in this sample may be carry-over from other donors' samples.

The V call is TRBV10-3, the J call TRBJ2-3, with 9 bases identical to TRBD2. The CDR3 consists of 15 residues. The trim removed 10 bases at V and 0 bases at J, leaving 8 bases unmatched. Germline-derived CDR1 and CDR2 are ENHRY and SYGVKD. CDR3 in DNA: TGTGCCACTGGTCTAGCGGGAACTAGCACAGATACGCAGTATTTT. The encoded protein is CATGLAGTSTDTQYF.

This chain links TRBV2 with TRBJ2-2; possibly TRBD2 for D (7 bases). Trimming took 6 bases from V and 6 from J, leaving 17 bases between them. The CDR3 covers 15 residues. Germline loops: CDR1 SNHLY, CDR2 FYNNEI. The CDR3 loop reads CASRKGGAGAGELFF. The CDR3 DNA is TGTGCCAGCAGGAAGGGGGGGGCTGGGGCCGGGGAGCTGTTTTTT.

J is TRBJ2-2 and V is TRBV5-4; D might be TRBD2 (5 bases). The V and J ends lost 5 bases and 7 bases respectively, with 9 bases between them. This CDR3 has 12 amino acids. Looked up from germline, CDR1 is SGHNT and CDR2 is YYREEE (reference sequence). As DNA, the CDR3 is TGTGCCAGCAGTGAAGGGAGCGGGGAGCTGTTTTTT. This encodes CASSEGSGELFF.

The CDR3 DNA follows: TGTGCCAGCTCACCCAGACTAGCGGGGGAAGAGACCCAGTACTTC. Amino acid sequence: CASSPRLAGEETQYF. The rearrangement links TRBV18 to TRBJ2-5; 12 nucleotides agree with TRBD2. From germline, CDR1 is KGHSH and CDR2 LQKENI. The CDR3 covers 15 residues. With 3 bases clipped from V and 3 bases from J, the junction kept 2 bases outside the gene matches.

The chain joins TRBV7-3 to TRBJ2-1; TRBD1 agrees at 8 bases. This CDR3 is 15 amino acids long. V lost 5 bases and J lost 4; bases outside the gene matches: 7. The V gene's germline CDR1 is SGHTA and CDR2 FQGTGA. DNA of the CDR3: TGTGCCAGCAGCCGCGACAGGGGCCTATACAATGAGCAGTTCTTC. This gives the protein CASSRDRGLYNEQFF.

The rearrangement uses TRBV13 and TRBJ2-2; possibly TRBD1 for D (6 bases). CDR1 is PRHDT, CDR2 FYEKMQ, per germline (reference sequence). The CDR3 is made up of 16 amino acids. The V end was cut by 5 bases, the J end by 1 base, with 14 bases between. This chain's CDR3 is CASSPRGTKNTGELFF. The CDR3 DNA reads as TGTGCCAGCAGCCCGAGAGGGACAAAGAACACCGGGGAGCTGTTTTTT.

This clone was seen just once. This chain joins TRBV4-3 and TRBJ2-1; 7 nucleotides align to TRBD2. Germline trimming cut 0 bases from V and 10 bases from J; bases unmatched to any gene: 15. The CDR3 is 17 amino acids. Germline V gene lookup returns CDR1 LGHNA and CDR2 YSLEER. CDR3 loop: CASSQEGAGQLGGEQFF. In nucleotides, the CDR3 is TGCGCCAGCAGCCAAGAGGGCGCGGGGCAACTGGGAGGGGAGCAGTTCTTC.

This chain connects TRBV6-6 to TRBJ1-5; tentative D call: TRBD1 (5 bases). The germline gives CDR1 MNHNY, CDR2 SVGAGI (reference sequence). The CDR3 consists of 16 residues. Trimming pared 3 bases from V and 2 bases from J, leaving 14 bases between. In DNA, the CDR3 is TGTGCCAGCAGTTATGGGGCCAGAGCCCGCAATCAGCCCCAGCATTTT. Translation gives CASSYGARARNQPQHF.

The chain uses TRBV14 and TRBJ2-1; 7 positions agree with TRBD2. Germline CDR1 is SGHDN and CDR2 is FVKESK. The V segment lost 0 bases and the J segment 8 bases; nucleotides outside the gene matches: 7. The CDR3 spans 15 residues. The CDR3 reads CASSQELARFHEQFF. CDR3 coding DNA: TGTGCCAGCAGCCAAGAACTAGCGAGGTTCCATGAGCAGTTCTTC.

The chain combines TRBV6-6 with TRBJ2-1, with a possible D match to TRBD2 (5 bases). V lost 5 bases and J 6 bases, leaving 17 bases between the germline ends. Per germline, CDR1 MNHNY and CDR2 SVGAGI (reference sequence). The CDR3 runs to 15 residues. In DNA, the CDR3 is TGTGCCAGCAGTAGCCCTCGGCTAGCCCTCAATGAGCAGTTCTTC. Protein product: CASSSPRLALNEQFF.

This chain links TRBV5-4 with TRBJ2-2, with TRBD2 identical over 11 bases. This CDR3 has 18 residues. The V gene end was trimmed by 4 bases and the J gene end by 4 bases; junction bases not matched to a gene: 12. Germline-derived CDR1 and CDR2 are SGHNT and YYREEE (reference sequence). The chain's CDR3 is CASSPTSGARMGTGELFF. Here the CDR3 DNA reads TGTGCCAGCAGCCCGACTAGCGGGGCGCGCATGGGCACCGGGGAGCTGTTTTTT.

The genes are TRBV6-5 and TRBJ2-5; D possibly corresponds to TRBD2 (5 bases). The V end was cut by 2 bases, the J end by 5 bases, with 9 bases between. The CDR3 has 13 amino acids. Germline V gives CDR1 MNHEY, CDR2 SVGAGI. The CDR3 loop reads CASSYIGVETQYF. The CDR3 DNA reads TGTGCCAGCAGTTACATCGGGGTTGAGACCCAGTACTTC.

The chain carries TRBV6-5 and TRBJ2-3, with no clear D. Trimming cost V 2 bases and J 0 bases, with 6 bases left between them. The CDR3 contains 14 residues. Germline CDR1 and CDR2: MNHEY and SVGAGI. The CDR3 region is CASSYTVSTDTQYF. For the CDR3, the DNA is TGTGCCAGCAGTTACACAGTTAGCACAGATACGCAGTATTTT.

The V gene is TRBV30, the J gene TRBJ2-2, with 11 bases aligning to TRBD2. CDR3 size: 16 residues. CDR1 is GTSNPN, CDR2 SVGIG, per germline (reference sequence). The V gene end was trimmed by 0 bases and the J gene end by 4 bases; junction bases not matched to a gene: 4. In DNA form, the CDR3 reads TGTGCCTGGAGTGTAGGACTAGCGGGCTCCACCGGGGAGCTGTTTTTT. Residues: CAWSVGLAGSTGELFF.